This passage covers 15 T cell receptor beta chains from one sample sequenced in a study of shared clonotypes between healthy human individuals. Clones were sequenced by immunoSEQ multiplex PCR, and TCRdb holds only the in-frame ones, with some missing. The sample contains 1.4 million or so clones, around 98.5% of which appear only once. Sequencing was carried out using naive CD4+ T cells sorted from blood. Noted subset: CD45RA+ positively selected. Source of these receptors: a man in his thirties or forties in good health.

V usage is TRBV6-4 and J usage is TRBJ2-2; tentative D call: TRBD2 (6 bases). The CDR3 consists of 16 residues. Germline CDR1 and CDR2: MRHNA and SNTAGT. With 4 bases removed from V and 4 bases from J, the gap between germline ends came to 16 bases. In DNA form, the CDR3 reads TGTGCCAGCAGTGCGCGGGTCCCCGGGGGCACCGGGGAGCTGTTTTTT. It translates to CASSARVPGGTGELFF.

The CDR3 reads CASRGQIQETQYF. Written as DNA, the CDR3 is TGTGCCAGCAGGGGACAGATCCAAGAGACCCAGTACTTC. The J gene is TRBJ2-5, the V gene TRBV6-1; 7 bases line up with TRBD1. Germline assignment: CDR1 MNHNS and CDR2 SASEGT. CDR3 length: 13 amino acids. The V and J ends lost 6 bases and 1 base, in that order; junction bases with no gene match: 2.

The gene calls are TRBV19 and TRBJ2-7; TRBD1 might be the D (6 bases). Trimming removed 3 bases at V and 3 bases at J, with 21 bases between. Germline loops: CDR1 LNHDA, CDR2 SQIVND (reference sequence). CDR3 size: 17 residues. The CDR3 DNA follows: TGTGCCAGTAGTATGGGGCCCGGGACACCCTCCCTCTACGAGCAGTACTTC. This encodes CASSMGPGTPSLYEQYF.

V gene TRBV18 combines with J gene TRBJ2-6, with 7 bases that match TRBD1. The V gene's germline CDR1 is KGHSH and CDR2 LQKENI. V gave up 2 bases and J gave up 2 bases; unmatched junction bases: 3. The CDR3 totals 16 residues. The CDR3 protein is CASSPKQGPGANVLTF. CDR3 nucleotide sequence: TGTGCCAGCTCACCAAAACAGGGGCCTGGGGCCAACGTCCTGACTTTC.

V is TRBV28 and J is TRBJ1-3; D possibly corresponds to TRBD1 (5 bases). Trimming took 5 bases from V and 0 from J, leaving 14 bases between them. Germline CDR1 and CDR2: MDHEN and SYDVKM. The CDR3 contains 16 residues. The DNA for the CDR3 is TGTGCCAGCAGTCCCCCCCCGGGACCCTCTGGAAACACCATATATTTT. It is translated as CASSPPPGPSGNTIYF.

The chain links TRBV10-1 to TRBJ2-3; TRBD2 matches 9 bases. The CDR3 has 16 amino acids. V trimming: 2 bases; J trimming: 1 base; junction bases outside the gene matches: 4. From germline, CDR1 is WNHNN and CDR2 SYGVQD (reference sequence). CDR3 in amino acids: CASSEGLAIRTDTQYF. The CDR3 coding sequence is TGCGCCAGCAGTGAGGGACTAGCGATTCGCACAGATACGCAGTATTTT.

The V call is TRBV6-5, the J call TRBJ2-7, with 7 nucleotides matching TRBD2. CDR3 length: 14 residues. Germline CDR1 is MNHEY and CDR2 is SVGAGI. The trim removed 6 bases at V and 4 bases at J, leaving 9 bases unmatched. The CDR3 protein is CASSRPGGLYEQYF. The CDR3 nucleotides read TGTGCCAGCAGCCGACCGGGAGGACTTTACGAGCAGTACTTC.

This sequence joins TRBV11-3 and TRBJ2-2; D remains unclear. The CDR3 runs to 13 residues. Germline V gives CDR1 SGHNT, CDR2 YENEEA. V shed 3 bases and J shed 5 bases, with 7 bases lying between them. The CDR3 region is CASSLGTTGELFF. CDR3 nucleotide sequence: TGTGCCAGCAGCTTGGGAACTACCGGGGAGCTGTTTTTT.

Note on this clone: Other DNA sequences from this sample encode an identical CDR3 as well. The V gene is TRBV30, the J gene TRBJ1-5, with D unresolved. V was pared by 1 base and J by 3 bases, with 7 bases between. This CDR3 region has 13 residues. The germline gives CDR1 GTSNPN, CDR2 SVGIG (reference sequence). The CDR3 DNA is TGTGCCTGGAGTGGGGGAGACAATCAGCCCCAGCATTTT. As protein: CAWSGGDNQPQHF.

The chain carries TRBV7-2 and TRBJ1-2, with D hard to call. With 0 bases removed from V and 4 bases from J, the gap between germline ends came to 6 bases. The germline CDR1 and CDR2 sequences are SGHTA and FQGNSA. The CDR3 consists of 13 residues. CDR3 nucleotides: TGTGCCAGCAGCTTAGCGACCGCCTATGGCTACACCTTC. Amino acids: CASSLATAYGYTF.

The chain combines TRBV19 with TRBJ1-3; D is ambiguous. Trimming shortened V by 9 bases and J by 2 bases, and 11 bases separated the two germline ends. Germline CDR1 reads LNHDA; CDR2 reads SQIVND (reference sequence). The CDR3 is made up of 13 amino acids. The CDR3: CASRVLAGNTIYF. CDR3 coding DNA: TGTGCCAGCAGAGTATTGGCTGGAAACACCATATATTTT.

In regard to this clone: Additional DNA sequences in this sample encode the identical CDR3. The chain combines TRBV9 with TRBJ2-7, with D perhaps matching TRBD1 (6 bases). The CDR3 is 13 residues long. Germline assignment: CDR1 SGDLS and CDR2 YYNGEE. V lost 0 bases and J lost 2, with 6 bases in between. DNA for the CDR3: TGTGCCAGCAGCGTAGGGACAGCCTACGAGCAGTACTTC. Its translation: CASSVGTAYEQYF.

CDR3 amino acids: CASSKDRGYEQYF. The CDR3 DNA is TGCGCCAGCAGCAAGGACAGGGGTTACGAGCAGTACTTC. This chain uses TRBV5-1 with TRBJ2-7; 9 bases fit TRBD1. The ends lost 4 bases at V and 4 bases at J; junction bases unmatched: 3. This CDR3 is 13 amino acids long. Germline-derived CDR1 and CDR2 are SGHRS and YFSETQ.

CDR3 protein: CASSYIGGTDTQYF. The CDR3 bases are TGTGCCAGCAGCTACATAGGGGGTACAGATACGCAGTATTTT. V and J are TRBV7-2 and TRBJ2-3; perhaps TRBD1 as D (6 bases). The CDR3 loop spans 14 amino acids. Trimming took 4 bases from V and 3 from J, leaving 11 bases between them. The germline CDR1 and CDR2 sequences are SGHTA and FQGNSA. The full variable domain, rest sourced from reference TRBV7-2 and TRBJ2-3, is GAGVSQSPSNKVTEKGKDVELRCDPISGHTALYWYRQSLGQGLEFLIYFQGNSAPDKSGLPSDRFSAERTGGSVSTLTIQRTQQEDSAVYLCASSYIGGTDTQYFGPGTRLTVL.

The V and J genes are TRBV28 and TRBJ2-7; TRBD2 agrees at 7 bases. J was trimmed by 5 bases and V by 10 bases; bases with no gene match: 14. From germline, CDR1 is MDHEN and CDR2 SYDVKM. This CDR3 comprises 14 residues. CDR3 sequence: CATARGGPQNEQYF. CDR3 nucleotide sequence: TGTGCCACCGCGAGGGGAGGGCCGCAGAACGAGCAGTACTTC.